This TCR beta chain was recorded in a study of T cells in narcolepsy. The wider study: Patients with NT1 or NT2 and healthy control donors were enrolled.

General study findings and limits: Autoreactive clone sequences were missing from some blood memory CD4+ repertoires. Same-patient CSF and blood CD4+ T cell clonotypes included HCRT-specific and TRIB2-specific autoreactive ones. Blood of same and different patients, but not healthy controls, reportedly held recurring autoreactive clonotypes.

Only in-frame clones appear in the TCRdb table, and some are missing; sequencing was by immunoSEQ multiplex PCR. The sample yields about 43,000 clones, about 91% seen once. Germline V gene data show CDR1 as LNHDA and CDR2 as SQIVND (reference sequence). CDR3 size: 14 residues. Trimming stripped 7 bases from V and 2 bases from J, with 12 bases between. Of note for this clone: Antigen: not known.

This sequence joins TRBV19 and TRBJ1-5, with no clear D. This clonotype was obtained from a human donor with narcolepsy. The sequencing sample was made of CD45RA- memory CD4+ T cells from PBMCs. The CDR3 here is CASTETGGNQPQHF. The CDR3 DNA follows: TGTGCCAGTACCGAGACGGGAGGCAATCAGCCCCAGCATTTT.